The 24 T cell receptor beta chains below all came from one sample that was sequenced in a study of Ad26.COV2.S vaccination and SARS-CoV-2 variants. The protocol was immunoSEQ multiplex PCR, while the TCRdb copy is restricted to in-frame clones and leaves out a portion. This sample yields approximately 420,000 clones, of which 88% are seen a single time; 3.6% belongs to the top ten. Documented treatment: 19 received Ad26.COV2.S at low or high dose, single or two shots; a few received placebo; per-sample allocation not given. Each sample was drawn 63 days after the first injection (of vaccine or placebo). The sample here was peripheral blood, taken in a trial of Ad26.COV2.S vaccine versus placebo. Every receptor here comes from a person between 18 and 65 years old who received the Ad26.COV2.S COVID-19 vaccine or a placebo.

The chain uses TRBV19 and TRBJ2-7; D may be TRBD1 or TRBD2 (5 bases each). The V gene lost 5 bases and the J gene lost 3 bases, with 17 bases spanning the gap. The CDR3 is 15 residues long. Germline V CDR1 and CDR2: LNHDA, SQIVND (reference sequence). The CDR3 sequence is CASSLGTPPYYEQYF. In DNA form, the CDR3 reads TGTGCCAGTAGTCTCGGGACCCCCCCCTACTACGAGCAGTACTTC.

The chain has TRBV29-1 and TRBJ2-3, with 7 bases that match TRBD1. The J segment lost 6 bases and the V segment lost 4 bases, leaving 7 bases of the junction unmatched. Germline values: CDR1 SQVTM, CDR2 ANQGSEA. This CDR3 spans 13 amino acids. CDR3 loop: CSVVGGLSDTQYF. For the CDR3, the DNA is TGCAGCGTTGTAGGGGGCCTGAGCGATACGCAGTATTTT.

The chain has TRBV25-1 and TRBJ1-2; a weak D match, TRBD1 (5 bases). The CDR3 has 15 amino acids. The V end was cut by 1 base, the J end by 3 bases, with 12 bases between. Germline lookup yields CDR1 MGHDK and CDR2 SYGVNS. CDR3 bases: TGTGCCAGCAGTGAATGGGGCAGCAGGCACTATGGCTACACCTTC. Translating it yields CASSEWGSRHYGYTF.

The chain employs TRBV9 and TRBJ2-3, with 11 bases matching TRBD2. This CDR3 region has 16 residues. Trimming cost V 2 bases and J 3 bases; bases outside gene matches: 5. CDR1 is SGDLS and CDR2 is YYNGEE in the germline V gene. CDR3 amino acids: CASSVIAGGPTDTQYF. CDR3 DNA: TGTGCCAGCAGCGTGATAGCGGGGGGGCCGACAGATACGCAGTATTTT.

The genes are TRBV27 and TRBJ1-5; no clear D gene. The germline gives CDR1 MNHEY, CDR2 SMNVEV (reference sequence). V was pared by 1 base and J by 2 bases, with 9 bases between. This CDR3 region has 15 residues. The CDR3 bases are TGTGCCAGCAGTTTATTAGGGAACGGCAATCAGCCCCAGCATTTT. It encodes CASSLLGNGNQPQHF.

CDR3 amino acids: CASSLTSGGWDEQFF. DNA for the CDR3: TGTGCCAGCAGCTTGACTAGCGGGGGCTGGGATGAGCAGTTCTTC. This rearrangement joins TRBV5-4 to TRBJ2-1; 11 nucleotides agree with TRBD2. CDR1 and CDR2 (germline): SGHNT, YYREEE (reference sequence). The CDR3 is made up of 15 amino acids. V shed 1 base, J shed 8 bases, and the junction held 5 bases outside the gene matches.

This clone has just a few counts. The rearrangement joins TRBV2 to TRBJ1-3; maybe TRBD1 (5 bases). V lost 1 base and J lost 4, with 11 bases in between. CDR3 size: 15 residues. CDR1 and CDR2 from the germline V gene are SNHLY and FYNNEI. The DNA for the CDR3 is TGTGCCAGCAGTGAAGGCGGGGCTAGGGGAAACACCATATATTTT. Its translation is CASSEGGARGNTIYF. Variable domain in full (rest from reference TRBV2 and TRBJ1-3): EPEVTQTPSHQVTQMGQEVILRCVPISNHLYFYWYRQILGQKVEFLVSFYNNEISEKSEIFDDQFSVERPDGSNFTLKIRSTKLEDSAMYFCASSEGGARGNTIYFGEGSWLTVV.

Here the CDR3 reads CASSLDAHEKLFF. The CDR3 DNA is TGTGCCAGCAGTCTGGACGCTCATGAAAAACTGTTTTTT. The chain joins TRBV6-2 or TRBV6-3 to TRBJ1-4; D unclear. V lost 5 bases, J lost 6 bases, and 10 bases lay in between. CDR3 length: 13 residues. Germline CDR1 reads MNHEY; CDR2 reads SVGEGT.

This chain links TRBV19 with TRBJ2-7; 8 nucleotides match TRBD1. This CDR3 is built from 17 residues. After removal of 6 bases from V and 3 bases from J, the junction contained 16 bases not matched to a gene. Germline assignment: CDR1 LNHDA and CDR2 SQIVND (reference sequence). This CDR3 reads CASSRLFGGTGIYEQYF. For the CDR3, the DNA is TGTGCCAGTAGCCGACTCTTCGGAGGGACAGGCATCTACGAGCAGTACTTC.

The CDR3 DNA follows: TGCGCCAGCAGCCCTCGCTCGGGAGGTGGATCTTTCTTT. Its protein is CASSPRSGGGSFF. This chain connects TRBV4-3 to TRBJ1-1, with D unresolved. This CDR3 is 13 amino acids long. Germline V lookup: CDR1 LGHNA, CDR2 YSLEER. V was trimmed by 4 bases and J by 12 bases, leaving 18 bases between them.

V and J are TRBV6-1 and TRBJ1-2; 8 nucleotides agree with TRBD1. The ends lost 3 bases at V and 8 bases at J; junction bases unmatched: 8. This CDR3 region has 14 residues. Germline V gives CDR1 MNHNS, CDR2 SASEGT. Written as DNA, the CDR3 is TGTGCCAGCAGTGAGGGACAGGCCACCGGGGGCTACACCTTC. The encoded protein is CASSEGQATGGYTF.

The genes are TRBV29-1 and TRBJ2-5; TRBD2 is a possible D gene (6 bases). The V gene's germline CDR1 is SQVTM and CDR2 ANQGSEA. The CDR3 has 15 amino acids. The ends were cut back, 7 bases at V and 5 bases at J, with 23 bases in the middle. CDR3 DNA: TGCAGCGCCCTCTCGGCGGGGACCGGCCTCGAGACCCAGTACTTC. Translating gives CSALSAGTGLETQYF.

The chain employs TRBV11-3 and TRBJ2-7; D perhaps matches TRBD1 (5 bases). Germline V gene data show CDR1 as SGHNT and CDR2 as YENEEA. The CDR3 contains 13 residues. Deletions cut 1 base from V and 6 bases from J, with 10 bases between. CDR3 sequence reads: CASSLAPDSEQYF. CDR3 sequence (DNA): TGTGCCAGCAGCTTAGCTCCCGACAGCGAGCAGTACTTC.

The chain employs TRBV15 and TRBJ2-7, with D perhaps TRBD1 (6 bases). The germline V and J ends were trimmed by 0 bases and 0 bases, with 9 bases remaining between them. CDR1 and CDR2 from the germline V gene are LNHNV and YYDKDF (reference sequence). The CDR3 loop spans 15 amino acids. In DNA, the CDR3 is TGTGCCACCAGCAGAGATAGGACAGTCTCCTACGAGCAGTACTTC. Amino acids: CATSRDRTVSYEQYF.

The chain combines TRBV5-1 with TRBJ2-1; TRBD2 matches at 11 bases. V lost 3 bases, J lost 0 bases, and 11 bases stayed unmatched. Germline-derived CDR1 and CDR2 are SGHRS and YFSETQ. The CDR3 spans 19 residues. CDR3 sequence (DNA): TGCGCCAGCAGCTCCAGGGTACTAGCGGGAGATGACTCCTACAATGAGCAGTTCTTC. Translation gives CASSSRVLAGDDSYNEQFF.

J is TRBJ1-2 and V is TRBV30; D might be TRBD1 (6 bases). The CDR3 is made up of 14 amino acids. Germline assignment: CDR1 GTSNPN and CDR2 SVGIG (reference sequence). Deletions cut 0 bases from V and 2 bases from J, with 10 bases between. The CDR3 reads CAWSVNRANYGYTF. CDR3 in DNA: TGTGCCTGGAGTGTAAACAGGGCGAACTATGGCTACACCTTC. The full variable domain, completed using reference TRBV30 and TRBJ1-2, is SQTIHQWPATLVQPVGSPLSLECTVEGTSNPNLYWYRQAAGRGLQLLFYSVGIGQISSEVPQNLSASRPQDRQFILSSKKLLLSDSGFYLCAWSVNRANYGYTFGSGTRLTVV.

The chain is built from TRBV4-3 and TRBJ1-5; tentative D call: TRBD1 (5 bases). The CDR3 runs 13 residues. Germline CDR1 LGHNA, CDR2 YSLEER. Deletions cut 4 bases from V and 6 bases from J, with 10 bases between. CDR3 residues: CASSRGGGQPQHF. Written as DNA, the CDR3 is TGCGCCAGCAGCCGTGGGGGGGGTCAGCCCCAGCATTTT.

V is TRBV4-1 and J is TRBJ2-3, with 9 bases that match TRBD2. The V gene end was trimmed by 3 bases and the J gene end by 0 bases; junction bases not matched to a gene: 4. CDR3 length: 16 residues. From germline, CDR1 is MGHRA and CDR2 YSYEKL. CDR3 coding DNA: TGCGCCAGCAGCCAGCTAGCGGGGAGTAGCACAGATACGCAGTATTTT. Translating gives CASSQLAGSSTDTQYF.

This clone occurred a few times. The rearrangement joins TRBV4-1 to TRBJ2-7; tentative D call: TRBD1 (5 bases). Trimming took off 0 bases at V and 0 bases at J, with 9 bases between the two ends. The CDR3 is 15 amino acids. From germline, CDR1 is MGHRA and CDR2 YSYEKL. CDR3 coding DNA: TGCGCCAGCAGCCAAGAGAAGGGGCTCTCCTACGAGCAGTACTTC. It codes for CASSQEKGLSYEQYF.

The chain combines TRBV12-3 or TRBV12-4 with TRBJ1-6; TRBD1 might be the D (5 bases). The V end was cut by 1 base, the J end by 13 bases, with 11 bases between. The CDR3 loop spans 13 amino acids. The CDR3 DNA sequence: TGTGCCAGCAGTTTAGGCGGAGGGACCCCCCTCCACTTT. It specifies CASSLGGGTPLHF.

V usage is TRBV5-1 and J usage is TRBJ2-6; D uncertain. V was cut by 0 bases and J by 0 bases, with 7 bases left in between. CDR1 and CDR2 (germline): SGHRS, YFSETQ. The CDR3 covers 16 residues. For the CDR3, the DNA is TGCGCCAGCAGCTTGGGGGTGGACTCTGGGGCCAACGTCCTGACTTTC. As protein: CASSLGVDSGANVLTF.

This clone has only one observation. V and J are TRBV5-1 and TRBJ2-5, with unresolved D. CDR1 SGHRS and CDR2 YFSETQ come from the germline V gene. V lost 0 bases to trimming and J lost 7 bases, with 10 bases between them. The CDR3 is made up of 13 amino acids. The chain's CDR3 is CASSLAERGTQYF. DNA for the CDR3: TGCGCCAGCAGCTTGGCCGAGCGAGGGACCCAGTACTTC.

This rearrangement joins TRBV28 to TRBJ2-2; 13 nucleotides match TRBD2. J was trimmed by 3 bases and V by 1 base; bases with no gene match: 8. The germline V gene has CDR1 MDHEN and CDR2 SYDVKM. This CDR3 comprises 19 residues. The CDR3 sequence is CASSLSSTSGGIYTGELFF. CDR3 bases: TGTGCCAGCAGTTTATCATCGACTAGCGGGGGGATTTACACCGGGGAGCTGTTTTTT. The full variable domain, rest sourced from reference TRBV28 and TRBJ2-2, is DVKVTQSSRYLVKRTGEKVFLECVQDMDHENMFWYRQDPGLGLRLIYFSYDVKMKEKGDIPEGYSVSREKKERFSLILESASTNQTSMYLCASSLSSTSGGIYTGELFFGEGSRLTVL.

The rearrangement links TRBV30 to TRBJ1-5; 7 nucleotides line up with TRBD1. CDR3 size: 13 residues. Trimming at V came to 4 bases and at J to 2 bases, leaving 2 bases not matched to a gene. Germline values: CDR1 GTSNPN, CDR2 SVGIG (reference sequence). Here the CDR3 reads CAWKGAGNQPQHF. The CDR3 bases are TGTGCCTGGAAGGGGGCAGGCAATCAGCCCCAGCATTTT.